The entry below gives a single TCR beta chain sequence along with its context. The assay was immunoSEQ multiplex PCR, and TCRdb's table has in-frame clones only and misses some. The sample shows 250,000 or so clones, about nine tenths of them seen only once. Cohorts were assigned according to the clinical history that participants reported. The germline CDR1 and CDR2 sequences are SGDLS and YYNGEE. The CDR3 is made up of 14 amino acids. Trimming shortened V by 0 bases and J by 5 bases, and 11 bases separated the two germline ends. This sample stems from a study of blood T cell repertoires in COVID-19. Overall study: Both acute and convalescent COVID-19 samples were obtained from the United States, Italy and Spain. T cells, B-cell-depleted T cells, or PBMCs supplied cDNA or gDNA.

The sequenced material came from PBMCs or T cells enriched from blood (not recorded which). The clonotype originates from a woman in her 30s with acute COVID-19. V and J are TRBV9 and TRBJ1-2; tentative D call: TRBD1 (5 bases). CDR3 DNA: TGTGCCAGCAGCGTAGGGGGGGGTCAGTATGGCTACACCTTC. It yields the protein CASSVGGGQYGYTF.